The text below deals with one TCR beta chain. Germline and genes here are mouse. The read comes to an end 4 residues before the CDR3 does, leaving the germline J gene to fill in the end. The sample contains more than one DNA sequence encoding this CDR3. The data belong to a study of CD8+ T cells in alopecia areata. Scientists pooled cutaneous lymph node cells and sorted them on CD4, CD8alpha, NKG2D, NKG2ACE and other markers. Per the germline V gene, CDR1 is LGHNA and CDR2 is YNLKQL (reference sequence). This CDR3 contains 13 residues. TCR sequencing used cDNA made by reverse transcription of extracted RNA. The protocol was immunoSEQ multiplex PCR, while the TCRdb copy is restricted to in-frame clones and leaves out a portion. The sample shows about 270,000 clones, none of them appearing just once.

V usage is TRBV5 and J usage is TRBJ2-7; 9 bases map to TRBD1. The sample consisted of CD4+ T cells sorted from a lymph node. This sequence originates from a C3H/HeJ mouse with alopecia areata. This strain has MHC haplotype H2-k. The CDR3: CASSQDRGYEQYF. The sequenced part of the CDR3 DNA is TGTGCCAGCAGCCAGGACAGGGGTTAT.